This TCR beta chain is from a study of identical twins. The study's findings and limits: Beta out-of-frame sequences showed weaker excess twin sharing.

With respect to this clonotype: Its antigen is currently unknown. Sequence at one end of the junction differs from germline and may be a read error.

Each cDNA held unique molecular identifiers, and template switching gave it a universal primer site. Each CDR3 protein gets one entry after TCRdb re-called the 5' RACE reads with MiXCR. Of fewer than 800,000 distinct CDR3 sequences in the sample, about 7.6% were seen once. The CDR3 is made up of 15 amino acids. Germline V gives CDR1 LGHDT, CDR2 YNNKEL (reference sequence). The sample was also reused in another study, on yellow fever vaccine responses in identical twins.

The receptor was derived from a woman in her late teens or twenties in good health. The specimen sequenced was PBMCs. The V call is TRBV3-1, the J call TRBJ2-1; no firm D call. DNA of the CDR3: TGTGCCTGCAGCGAACGGGCCCTCTCTTCCAATGAGCAGTTCTTC. Amino acids: CACSERALSSNEQFF.